Following are 17 T cell receptor beta chains from one sample sequenced in a study of cytomegalovirus exposure and HLA in healthy donors. PCR involved 60 Vbeta and 13 Jbeta primers. Sequencing was performed with immunoSEQ multiplex PCR; in TCRdb, only in-frame clones are kept and a portion is missing. The sample holds 60,000 or so clones, roughly 83% seen once. Sequenced: PBMCs. These receptors were collected from a man aged 35-49 years in good health and CMV-seronegative.

This chain joins TRBV5-1 and TRBJ2-3; 7 bases match TRBD2. The CDR3 sequence is 15 residues long. In germline, CDR1 is SGHRS, CDR2 YFSETQ. Trimming at V came to 2 bases and at J to 7 bases, leaving 10 bases not matched to a gene. The CDR3 is CASSFGGGGKNTQYF. Here the CDR3 DNA reads TGCGCCAGCAGCTTTGGCGGGGGTGGTAAGAATACGCAGTATTTT.

The gene calls are TRBV29-1 and TRBJ1-1, with 11 bases that match TRBD1. V lost 8 bases to trimming and J lost 3 bases; unmatched junction nucleotides: 8. The CDR3 loop spans 14 amino acids. Germline V gene sequence: CDR1 SQVTM, CDR2 ANQGSEA. This CDR3 reads CSSQGQGAYTEAFF. The CDR3 DNA follows: TGCAGCTCACAAGGACAGGGGGCTTACACTGAAGCTTTCTTT.

This clone was observed once. The CDR3 bases are TGTGCCATCGGAATTGGACAGGACAACACTGAAGCTTTCTTT. It codes for CAIGIGQDNTEAFF. The gene calls are TRBV10-3 and TRBJ1-1; TRBD1 matches at 7 bases. Trimming removed 8 bases from V and 2 bases from J; junction bases left unmatched: 8. The CDR3 length is 14 residues. Germline CDR1 and CDR2: ENHRY and SYGVKD.

The chain has TRBV7-3 and TRBJ1-1; D gene unclear. Germline assignment: CDR1 SGHTA and CDR2 FQGTGA. V was pared by 6 bases and J by 3 bases, with 11 bases between. This CDR3 comprises 13 residues. The CDR3 DNA sequence: TGTGCCAGCAGTCATAACCGAGACACTGAAGCTTTCTTT. Residues: CASSHNRDTEAFF.

The CDR3 protein is CASSPRVSAFQETQYF. The CDR3 bases are TGTGCCAGCAGTCCCAGGGTCTCCGCCTTCCAAGAGACCCAGTACTTC. This sequence joins TRBV14 and TRBJ2-5, with D possibly TRBD1 on 5 matching bases. V lost 6 bases, J lost 1 base, and 18 bases lay in between. The CDR3 extends over 16 amino acids. Germline loops: CDR1 SGHDN, CDR2 FVKESK.

The rearrangement links TRBV7-2 to TRBJ2-7, with D unresolved. CDR3 length equals 11 residues. The V end lost 5 bases, the J end lost 3 bases, and 5 bases lay between the germline ends. From germline, CDR1 is SGHTA and CDR2 FQGNSA. For the CDR3, the DNA is TGTGCCAGCAGCGCAGACTACGAGCAGTACTTC. Protein: CASSADYEQYF.

The V and J genes are TRBV5-6 and TRBJ1-5; 9 nucleotides align to TRBD1. The CDR3 loop spans 17 amino acids. The junction had 10 bases not matched to a gene; V was cut back by 0 bases and J by 6 bases. In germline, CDR1 is SGHDT, CDR2 YYEEEE. CDR3 amino acids: CASSLGRGQGGVQPQHF. CDR3 nucleotide sequence: TGTGCCAGCAGCTTGGGTCGGGGACAGGGAGGCGTTCAGCCCCAGCATTTT.

DNA for the CDR3: TGTGCCAGCGGGGGGTGGGACGACATCCTACCCCTCCACTTT. It is translated as CASGGWDDILPLHF. The gene calls are TRBV2 and TRBJ1-6; D perhaps matches TRBD1 (5 bases). This CDR3 is 14 amino acids long. The germline V and J ends were trimmed by 8 bases and 12 bases, with 20 bases remaining between them. Germline CDR1 SNHLY, CDR2 FYNNEI.

The chain uses TRBV6-6 and TRBJ1-5; TRBD1 aligns across 8 bases. CDR1 and CDR2 from the germline V gene are MNHNY and SVGAGI (reference sequence). With V trimmed by 0 bases and J by 7 bases, 2 bases remained unmatched. CDR3 length: 14 residues. CDR3 nucleotides: TGTGCCAGCAGTTACTCGGCAGGGGGCCAGCCCCAGCATTTT. Its protein product is CASSYSAGGQPQHF.

In its sample, this clone was seen once. The chain uses TRBV6-1 and TRBJ2-2; 7 bases align to TRBD2. With V trimmed by 7 bases and J by 7 bases, 6 bases remained unmatched. In germline, CDR1 is MNHNS, CDR2 SASEGT. There are 13 residues in the CDR3. The chain's CDR3 is CASIERGRGELFF. DNA of the CDR3: TGTGCCAGCATCGAGCGGGGACGCGGGGAGCTGTTTTTT.

V gene TRBV7-8 combines with J gene TRBJ2-7; the match to TRBD2 covers 7 bases. Germline CDR1 and CDR2: SGHVS and FQNEAQ. This CDR3 is 15 amino acids long. After removal of 1 base from V and 0 bases from J, the junction contained 3 bases not matched to a gene. This CDR3 is CASSLGGGSSYEQYV. The CDR3 bases are TGTGCCAGCAGCTTAGGCGGGGGAAGCTCCTACGAGCAGTACGTC.

The V gene is TRBV5-1, the J gene TRBJ1-6; D uncertain. CDR1 and CDR2 from the germline V gene are SGHRS and YFSETQ. CDR3 size: 13 residues. Deletions cut 4 bases from V and 7 bases from J, with 9 bases between. The CDR3 nucleotides read TGCGCCAGCAGCCGGGATTCCAATTCACCCCTCCACTTT. It specifies CASSRDSNSPLHF.

CDR3 sequence: CASSLAAAGEGYTF. CDR3 DNA: TGCGCCAGCAGCTTGGCCGCCGCAGGGGAAGGCTACACCTTC. V is TRBV5-1 and J is TRBJ1-2; a weak D match, TRBD1 (6 bases). Trimming took 0 bases from V and 8 from J, leaving 14 bases between them. CDR1 is SGHRS and CDR2 is YFSETQ in the germline V gene. The CDR3 totals 14 residues.

The rearrangement links TRBV2 to TRBJ1-3, with D tentatively TRBD1 (6 bases). The CDR3 is made up of 14 amino acids. CDR1 and CDR2 from the germline V gene are SNHLY and FYNNEI. V was shortened by 6 bases and J by 4 bases, with 13 bases between the two germline ends. CDR3 sequence reads: CASSRAGAGNTIYF. In DNA, the CDR3 is TGTGCCAGCAGCCGGGCAGGGGCCGGAAACACCATATATTTT.

This clone has more than one count but fewer than ten. This rearrangement joins TRBV7-9 to TRBJ2-5, with D possibly TRBD1 on 6 matching bases. Germline assignment: CDR1 SEHNR and CDR2 FQNEAQ (reference sequence). This CDR3 region has 14 residues. V lost 3 bases to trimming and J lost 1 base, with 9 bases between them. The CDR3 loop reads CASSFGDIQETQYF. Here the CDR3 DNA reads TGTGCCAGCAGCTTCGGGGACATCCAAGAGACCCAGTACTTC.

The chain recombines TRBV15 with TRBJ2-5; TRBD1 aligns across 9 bases. The CDR3 is 15 amino acids. Germline V lookup: CDR1 LNHNV, CDR2 YYDKDF (reference sequence). Losses at the gene ends were 5 bases for V and 2 bases for J; bases not matched to a gene: 6. CDR3 nucleotide sequence: TGTGCCACCAGCGTAGGACAGGGGAATCAAGAGACCCAGTACTTC. This gives the protein CATSVGQGNQETQYF.

This clone has only one observation. The gene calls are TRBV29-1 and TRBJ2-7; no firm D call. The CDR3 contains 12 residues. Germline CDR1 reads SQVTM; CDR2 reads ANQGSEA. Trimming removed 6 bases from V and 0 bases from J, with 9 bases in between. CDR3 region: CSVTFISYEQYF. The CDR3 DNA reads as TGCAGCGTGACATTTATCTCCTACGAGCAGTACTTC.